This record concerns one T cell receptor (beta chain) sequence. Germline V gene lookup returns CDR1 MGHDK and CDR2 SYGVNS. The CDR3 extends over 16 amino acids. This record comes from a study of T cells expressing NK-cell markers. As for the study in general: In the group of eight sequenced donors, seven were HCMV-seropositive and one was seronegative.

TCRdb re-called the 5' RACE reads, yielding one record per CDR3 amino acid sequence without DNA. Recorded here are about 540,000 distinct CDR3 sequences; the top ten clones represent around 3.3%. The chain uses TRBV25-1 and TRBJ2-3; TCRdb picks TRBD2, but there is no DNA to check that call. This sequence was found in a young man in good health. Sequenced: blood T cells: a sorted CD56 or NKG2C T cell subset, CD4+ or CD8+ T cells, or bulk PBMC T cells (not recorded which). The CDR3 loop is CASSELVAGGADTQYF.